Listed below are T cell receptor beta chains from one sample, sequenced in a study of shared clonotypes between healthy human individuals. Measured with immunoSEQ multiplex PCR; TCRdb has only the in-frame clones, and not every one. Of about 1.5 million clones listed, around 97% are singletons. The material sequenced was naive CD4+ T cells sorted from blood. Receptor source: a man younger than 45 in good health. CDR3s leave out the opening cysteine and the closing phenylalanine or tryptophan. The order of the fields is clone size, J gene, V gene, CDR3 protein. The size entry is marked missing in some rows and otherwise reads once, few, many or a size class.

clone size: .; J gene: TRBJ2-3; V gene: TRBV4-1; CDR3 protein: ASSTSLAAGDTQY
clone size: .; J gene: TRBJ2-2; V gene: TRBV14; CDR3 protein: ASSSIRAGELF
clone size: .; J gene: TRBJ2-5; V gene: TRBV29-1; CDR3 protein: SVAGTGIGTQY
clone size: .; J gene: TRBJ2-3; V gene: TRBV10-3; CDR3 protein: AISVSGSTDTQY
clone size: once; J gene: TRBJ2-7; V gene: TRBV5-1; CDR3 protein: ASSLAGRHPIYEQY
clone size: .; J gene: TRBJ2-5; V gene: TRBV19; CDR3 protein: ASRLAGSQETQY
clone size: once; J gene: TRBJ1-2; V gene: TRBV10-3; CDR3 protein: AITEKGATDYGYT
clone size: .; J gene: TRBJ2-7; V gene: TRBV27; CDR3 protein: ASSSPSAGTYEQY
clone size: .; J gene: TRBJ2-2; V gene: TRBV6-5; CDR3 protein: ASSLLPGLNTGELF
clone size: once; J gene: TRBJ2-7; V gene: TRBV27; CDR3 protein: ASSKYETSGRNEQY
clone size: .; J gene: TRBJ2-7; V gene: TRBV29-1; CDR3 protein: SVWTGSSYEQY
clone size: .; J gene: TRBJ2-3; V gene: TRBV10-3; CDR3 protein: AISEGTSGRIDTQY
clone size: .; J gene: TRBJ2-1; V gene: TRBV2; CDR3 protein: ASSGVSYNEQF
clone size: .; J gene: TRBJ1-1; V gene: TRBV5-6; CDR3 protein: ASSPIGVMNTEAF
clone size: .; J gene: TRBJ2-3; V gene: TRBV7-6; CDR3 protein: ASSPNLEGTQY
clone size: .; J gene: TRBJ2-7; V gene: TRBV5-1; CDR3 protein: ASSLGPGQSYEQY
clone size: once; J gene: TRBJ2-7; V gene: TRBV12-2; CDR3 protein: ASPPPLGREVYEQY
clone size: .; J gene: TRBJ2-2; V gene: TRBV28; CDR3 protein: ASSPLTLAKTSHFTGELF
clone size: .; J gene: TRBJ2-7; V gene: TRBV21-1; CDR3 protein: ASPKRNRYPLLGYEQY
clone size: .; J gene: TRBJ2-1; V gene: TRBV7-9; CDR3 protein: ASSPRQYNEQF
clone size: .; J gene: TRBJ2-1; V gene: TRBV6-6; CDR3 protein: ASSYPRDSTYNEQF
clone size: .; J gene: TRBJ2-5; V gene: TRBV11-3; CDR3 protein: ASSLDYAVTRLEETQY
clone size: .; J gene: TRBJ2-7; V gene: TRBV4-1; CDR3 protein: ASSQDQLSYEQY
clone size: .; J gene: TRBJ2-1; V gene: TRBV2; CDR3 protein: ASSGAGGVAGGKLHEQF
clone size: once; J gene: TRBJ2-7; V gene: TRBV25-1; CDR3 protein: ASSDQDRAGQY
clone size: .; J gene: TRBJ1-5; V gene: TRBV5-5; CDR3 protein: ASSRRWDRAGESNQPQH
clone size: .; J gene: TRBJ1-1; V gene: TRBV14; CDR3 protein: ASSQDRTKMNTEAF
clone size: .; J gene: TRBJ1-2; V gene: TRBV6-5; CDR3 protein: ASAVIRGSNYGYT